A selection of T cell receptor beta chains follows, all from one sample in a study of CD8 T cells in Susac syndrome. TCRdb independently ran MiXCR on the immunoSEQ multiplex PCR reads; one entry per CDR3 protein. The sample holds some 250,000 distinct CDR3 sequences; about 96% are singletons and the top ten take approximately 0.094%. Sequenced input: CD4+ T cells from PBMCs. The receptors shown here come from a human donor with Susac syndrome. Both conserved end residues are part of each CDR3. The D gene is left open where the match is weak. Clone size, where shown, is once, few, many, or a class for clones that have expanded.

TRBV14	TRBJ1-2	NA	TRBD1	CASSPHPGQGRYGYTF	TGTGCCAGCAGCCCCCACCCGGGACAGGGGAGGTATGGCTACACCTTC
TRBV4-2	TRBJ1-1	NA	NA	CASSQDYTNTEAFF	TGTGCCAGCAGCCAAGACTATACGAACACTGAAGCTTTCTTT
TRBV12-5	TRBJ2-6	NA	NA	CASGFQGKDGHSGANVLTF	TGTGCTAGTGGTTTCCAGGGAAAGGACGGCCACTCTGGGGCCAACGTCCTGACTTTC
TRBV6-2/TRBV6-3	TRBJ2-1	NA	TRBD2	CASSLLAGAYNEQFF	TGTGCCAGCAGCCTACTAGCGGGAGCTTACAATGAGCAGTTCTTC
TRBV27	TRBJ2-7	NA	NA	CASSLRGNTAYEQYF	TGTGCCAGCAGTTTACGAGGAAACACTGCCTACGAGCAGTACTTC
TRBV6-5	TRBJ2-7	NA	NA	CASSRTSTYEQYF	TGTGCCAGCAGCCGGACTTCTACCTACGAGCAGTACTTC
TRBV11-3	TRBJ1-1	NA	NA	CASGTGNTAFF	TGTGCCAGCGGAACTGGAAACACGGCTTTCTTT
TRBV11-2	TRBJ2-1	NA	TRBD1	CASRRDRNNEQFF	TGTGCCAGCCGTCGGGACAGAAACAATGAGCAGTTCTTC
TRBV20-1	TRBJ1-5	NA	TRBD1	CSARVGQGGSDQPQHF	TGCAGTGCTAGAGTTGGACAGGGGGGCTCGGACCAGCCCCAGCATTTT
TRBV6-6	TRBJ2-5	NA	NA	CASSYPPGASGETQYF	TGTGCCAGCAGTTACCCTCCCGGCGCCTCGGGAGAGACCCAGTACTTC
TRBV10-2	TRBJ1-5	once	TRBD1	CATKTGGRPQHF	TGCGCCACCAAGACAGGGGGCCGCCCCCAGCATTTT
TRBV11-2	TRBJ2-3	NA	NA	CASSLRQTIPKADTQYF	TGTGCCAGCAGCTTAAGGCAGACAATCCCGAAGGCAGATACGCAGTATTTT